This T cell receptor beta chain was captured in a study of control samples from healthy donors and cancer patients. Method: immunoSEQ multiplex PCR; TCRdb's copy keeps in-frame clones and lacks some. The table has 140,000 or so clones, around 90% seen once. Deletions cut 1 base from V and 12 bases from J, with 10 bases between. The CDR3 consists of 12 residues. The germline V gene has CDR1 SGHDN and CDR2 FVKESK. The sample comprised blood. The sequence was obtained from a man aged 25-40 years in good health. The chain combines TRBV14 with TRBJ2-1, with TRBD2 as a possible D gene (5 bases). CDR3 loop: CASSQAAAAQFF. The CDR3 nucleotides read TGTGCCAGCAGCCAAGCGGCAGCGGCGCAGTTCTTC.